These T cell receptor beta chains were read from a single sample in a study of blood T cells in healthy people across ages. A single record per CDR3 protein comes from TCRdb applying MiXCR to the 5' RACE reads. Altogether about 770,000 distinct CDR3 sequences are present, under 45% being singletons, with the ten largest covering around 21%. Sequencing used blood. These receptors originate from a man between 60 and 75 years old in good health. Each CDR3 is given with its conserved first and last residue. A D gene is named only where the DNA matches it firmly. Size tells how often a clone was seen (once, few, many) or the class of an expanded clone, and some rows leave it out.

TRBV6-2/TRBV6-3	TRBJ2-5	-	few	CASNRLLGEQETQYF	TGTGCCAGCAACCGTCTACTTGGCGAGCAAGAGACCCAGTACTTC
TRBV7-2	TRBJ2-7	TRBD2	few	CASSFGSGGGGGYEQYF	TGTGCCAGCAGCTTCGGATCAGGCGGGGGGGGCGGATACGAGCAGTACTTC
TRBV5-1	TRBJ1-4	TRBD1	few	CASSLDRGGRNEKLFF	TGCGCCAGCAGCTTGGACAGGGGGGGTCGGAATGAAAAACTGTTTTTT
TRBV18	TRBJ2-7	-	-	CASSGGLYYEQYF	TGTGCCAGCTCGGGCGGTCTGTACTACGAGCAGTACTTC
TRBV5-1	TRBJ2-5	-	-	CASGSQRGGARETQYF	TGCGCCAGCGGCTCCCAACGTGGGGGGGCGAGGGAGACCCAGTACTTC
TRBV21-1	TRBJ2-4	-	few	CASSKHDRDLAKNIQYF	TGTGCCAGCAGCAAACACGACAGGGACCTAGCCAAAAACATTCAGTACTTC
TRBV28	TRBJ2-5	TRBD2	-	CASSGAGGEGTQYF	TGTGCCAGCAGTGGGGCGGGAGGTGAGGGGACCCAGTACTTC
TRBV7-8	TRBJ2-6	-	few	CASSPGVGPSGANVLTF	TGTGCCAGCAGCCCGGGGGTAGGGCCCTCTGGGGCCAACGTCCTGACTTTC
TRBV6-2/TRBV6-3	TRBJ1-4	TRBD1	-	CASRRRDRDQDGEKLFF	TGTGCCAGCAGACGCCGGGACAGGGACCAAGATGGTGAAAAACTGTTTTTT
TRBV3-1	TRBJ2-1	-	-	CASSQGRQPERNEQFF	TGTGCCAGCAGCCAAGGGCGACAACCAGAACGGAATGAGCAGTTCTTC
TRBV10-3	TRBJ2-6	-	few	CAISVGPGANVLTF	TGTGCCATCAGTGTCGGGCCGGGGGCCAACGTCCTGACTTTC
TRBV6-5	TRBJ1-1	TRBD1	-	CASSYYTNTGAGSTEAFF	TGTGCCAGCAGTTATTACACTAATACAGGGGCGGGCAGCACTGAAGCTTTCTTT
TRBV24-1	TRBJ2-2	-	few	CATSDRISGNTGELFF	TGTGCCACCAGTGACCGCATCTCCGGGAACACCGGGGAGCTGTTTTTT
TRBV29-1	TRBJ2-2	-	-	CSVELGVFSQGGNTGELFF	TGCAGCGTTGAATTAGGAGTGTTTTCGCAGGGCGGGAACACCGGGGAGCTGTTTTTT
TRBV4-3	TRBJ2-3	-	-	CAGSSGGTPKDTQYF	TGCGCCGGCAGCTCGGGCGGGACTCCCAAGGATACGCAGTATTTT
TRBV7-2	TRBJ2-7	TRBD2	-	CASSQLAGGPEQYF	TGTGCCAGCAGCCAACTAGCGGGGGGACCCGAGCAGTACTTC
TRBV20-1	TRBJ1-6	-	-	CSARGHELGGSNSPLHF	TGCAGTGCTAGAGGACATGAGTTAGGCGGTAGTAATTCACCCCTCCACTTT
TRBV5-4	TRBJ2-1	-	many	CASSLAGTIYNEQFF	TGTGCCAGCAGCTTGGCAGGGACCATCTACAATGAGCAGTTCTTC
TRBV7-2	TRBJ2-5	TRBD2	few	CASSQRRTSGGEETQYF	TGTGCCAGCAGCCAGCGACGGACTAGCGGGGGGGAAGAGACCCAGTACTTC
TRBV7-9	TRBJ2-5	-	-	CASSPWALEETQYF	TGTGCCAGCAGCCCATGGGCCCTCGAAGAGACCCAGTACTTC
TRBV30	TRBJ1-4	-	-	CAWRIGGVEKLFF	TGTGCCTGGAGAATAGGAGGGGTTGAAAAACTGTTTTTT
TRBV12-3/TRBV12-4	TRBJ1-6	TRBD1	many	CASRLGQSNSPLHF	TGTGCCAGCAGACTGGGACAGAGTAATTCACCCCTCCACTTT